The T cell receptor (beta chain) described here comes from a study of blood T cell repertoires in COVID-19. CDR3 size: 12 residues. Deletions cut 2 bases from V and 7 bases from J, with 8 bases between. In the original workflow: Quantification of nucleated cells was approximated via reference gene primer amplification. The assay was immunoSEQ multiplex PCR, and TCRdb's table has in-frame clones only and misses some. The V and J calls and clone size were taken over from that table, and D and trimming were inferred from the DNA. The sample contains fewer than 150,000 clones, 85% to 90% of which appear only once.

V gene TRBV12-3 or TRBV12-4 combines with J gene TRBJ1-2; D possibly corresponds to TRBD1 (5 bases). Sequenced: peripheral blood. This receptor was taken from a woman aged 45-60 years with acute or convalescent COVID-19. The CDR3 DNA follows: TGTGCCAGCAGTTTACCTGGGGCTGGCTACACCTTC. Amino acids: CASSLPGAGYTF.